The rows below give T cell receptor beta chains drawn from one sample of a study of T cell responses to AZD1222 COVID-19 vaccine. TCRdb's copy holds only in-frame clones and misses some; the assay was immunoSEQ multiplex PCR. The table records about 150,000 clones, nearly 90% of them present only once. The sample here was peripheral blood, taken on day 0 of AZD1222 vaccination. Receptor source: an adult in good health. CDR3s include the opening cysteine and the closing phenylalanine or tryptophan. The order of the fields is CDR3 protein, V gene, J gene, clone size. Not all rows give a size; the values are once, few, many and, for expanded clones, a class.

cdr3_aa: CASSTGLAGVEQYF
v_call: TRBV7-2
j_call: TRBJ2-7
clone_size: .

cdr3_aa: CASSRDMAYEQYF
v_call: TRBV5-4
j_call: TRBJ2-7
clone_size: .

cdr3_aa: CASRTSSGNTIYF
v_call: TRBV11-2
j_call: TRBJ1-3
clone_size: .

cdr3_aa: CASSVGQGDSYEQYF
v_call: TRBV9
j_call: TRBJ2-7
clone_size: .

cdr3_aa: CASRQGNEKLFF
v_call: TRBV12-3/TRBV12-4
j_call: TRBJ1-4
clone_size: few

cdr3_aa: CASGREGQSNSPLHF
v_call: TRBV2
j_call: TRBJ1-6
clone_size: .

cdr3_aa: CSVVLGPSSYNEQFF
v_call: TRBV29-1
j_call: TRBJ2-1
clone_size: .

cdr3_aa: CASSTGPTRYF
v_call: TRBV7-8
j_call: TRBJ2-7
clone_size: .

cdr3_aa: CASSSPPSGRRNEQFF
v_call: TRBV19
j_call: TRBJ2-1
clone_size: .

cdr3_aa: CASNHSRTGSYEQYF
v_call: TRBV6-5
j_call: TRBJ2-7
clone_size: .

cdr3_aa: CASSLGEAGGPVRYF
v_call: TRBV7-6
j_call: TRBJ2-7
clone_size: .

cdr3_aa: CASSKGMNTEAFF
v_call: TRBV10-1
j_call: TRBJ1-1
clone_size: .

cdr3_aa: CAKRGGDRTFRQETQYF
v_call: TRBV19
j_call: TRBJ2-5
clone_size: .

cdr3_aa: CASRFGTGPTDTIYF
v_call: TRBV5-1
j_call: TRBJ1-3
clone_size: .

cdr3_aa: CASSLGLAVRYNEQFF
v_call: TRBV7-2
j_call: TRBJ2-1
clone_size: once

cdr3_aa: CASSSGRVAGIAKNIQYF
v_call: TRBV4-1
j_call: TRBJ2-4
clone_size: .

cdr3_aa: CASSTGQGAVYGYTF
v_call: TRBV7-2
j_call: TRBJ1-2
clone_size: .

cdr3_aa: CASSPVTGMNQPQHF
v_call: TRBV5-1
j_call: TRBJ1-5
clone_size: .

cdr3_aa: CASSPLRRTDSYEQYF
v_call: TRBV11-2
j_call: TRBJ2-7
clone_size: .